Given below is one TCR beta chain in context. Its antigen is currently unknown. The data derive from a study of cytomegalovirus exposure and HLA in healthy donors. Across the whole study: Earlier, 150 million to 200 million T cells were analyzed, and over 95 million unique TCR beta sequences were found among them. Study results and limitations: For most TCR beta V segments, an earlier analysis put the productive rate at about 90% or about 30% of the time. Rare TCR sequences dominated, though some public TCRs recurred in many donors.

PCR employed 60 Vbeta and 13 Jbeta primers. Profiled with immunoSEQ multiplex PCR; TCRdb holds only in-frame clones, not every one. The sample carries roughly 100,000 clones, less than 80% recorded once. V lost 2 bases, J lost 7 bases, and 14 bases lay in between. The CDR3 is made up of 14 amino acids. Per the germline V gene, CDR1 is ENHRY and CDR2 is SYGVKD. This clonotype was obtained from a woman aged 45-59 years in good health and CMV-seropositive. The rearrangement links TRBV10-3 to TRBJ1-1; D is possibly TRBD1 (5 bases). Sample: PBMCs. The CDR3 DNA is TGTGCCATCAGTGAGACAGGAAAGGACATTGAAGCTTTCTTT. Its translation is CAISETGKDIEAFF.